Detailed here is one T cell receptor (beta chain). This entry is derived from a study of blood T cell repertoires in COVID-19. At the level of the study: The origin of the acute and convalescent COVID-19 samples was the United States, Italy and Spain. Nucleic acid was either cDNA or gDNA, and it came from T cells, B-cell-depleted T cells, or PBMCs.

In the original processing: Cell counts per sample came from amplifying reference gene primers. The repertoire was sequenced with immunoSEQ multiplex PCR; TCRdb's copy has only in-frame clones and lacks some. That table is the source of V, J and clone size, and D and trimming were worked out from the DNA. The sample has 200,000 to 250,000 clones; around nine tenths are singletons. The CDR3 is 19 residues long. The V gene end was trimmed by 6 bases and the J gene end by 4 bases; junction bases not matched to a gene: 18. Germline-derived CDR1 and CDR2 are MNHEY and SMNVEV (reference sequence). Source material: peripheral blood. The TCR was taken from a man aged 60 to 75 with acute or convalescent COVID-19. The chain uses TRBV27 and TRBJ2-1; 10 bases are shared with TRBD2. CDR3 nucleotide sequence: TGTGCCAGCAGCCCGCTTAGCGGGGGGCCCCCTGGGATATACAATGAGCAGTTCTTC. It yields the protein CASSPLSGGPPGIYNEQFF.